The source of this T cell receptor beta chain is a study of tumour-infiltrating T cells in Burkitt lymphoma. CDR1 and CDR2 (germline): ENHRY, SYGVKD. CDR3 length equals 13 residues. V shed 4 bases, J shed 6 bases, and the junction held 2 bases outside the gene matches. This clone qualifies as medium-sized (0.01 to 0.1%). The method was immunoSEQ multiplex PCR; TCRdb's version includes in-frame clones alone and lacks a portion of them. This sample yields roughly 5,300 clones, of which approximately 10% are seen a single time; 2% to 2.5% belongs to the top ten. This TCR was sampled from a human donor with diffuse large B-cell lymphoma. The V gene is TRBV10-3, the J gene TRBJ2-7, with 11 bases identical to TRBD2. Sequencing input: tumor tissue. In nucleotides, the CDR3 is TGTGCCATCAGTGGACTAGCGGGGCTCGAGCAGTACTTC. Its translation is CAISGLAGLEQYF.